This entry describes one TCR beta chain. The data were obtained in a study of blood T cell repertoires in COVID-19. Turning to the study itself: Both acute and convalescent COVID-19 samples were obtained from the United States, Italy and Spain. Sources were T cells, B-cell-depleted T cells, or PBMCs; the material itself was cDNA or gDNA.

As originally analysed: By means of reference gene primer amplification, nucleated cell counts were estimated. Sequencing was performed with immunoSEQ multiplex PCR; in TCRdb, only in-frame clones are kept and a portion is missing. V and J calls plus clone size are reproduced from that table; the DNA served to infer D and trimming. The repertoire consists of about 180,000 clones, with around 87% occurring once and the leading ten covering 2% to 3%. The germline V and J ends were trimmed by 5 bases and 0 bases, with 13 bases remaining between them. The CDR3 is 15 amino acids. Germline lookup yields CDR1 MNHEY and CDR2 SVGAGI.

The chain employs TRBV6-5 and TRBJ1-2; D gene uncertain. The source is a man in his forties or fifties with active or convalescent COVID-19. Sequenced: peripheral blood. CDR3 nucleotides: TGTGCCAGCAGTCACCTTGGAGCCACTAACTATGGCTACACCTTC. Translation gives CASSHLGATNYGYTF.